This TCR beta chain was identified during a study of T cell clones after liver transplantation. Across the whole study: At least one year of complete immunosuppression withdrawal without enzymes over twice normal defined tolerance.

TCRdb keeps only in-frame clones here, not all; method: immunoSEQ multiplex PCR. Altogether 55,000 to 75,000 clones are present, 70% being singletons, with the ten largest covering approximately 3%. Germline CDR1 and CDR2: SGHVS and FNYEAQ. The CDR3 loop spans 14 amino acids. Trimming shortened V by 1 base and J by 5 bases, and 10 bases separated the two germline ends. V and J are TRBV7-6 and TRBJ2-3; TRBD1 is a possible D gene (6 bases). The receptor's source is a human patient who received a liver transplant. Some of the T cells might come from the graft donor. The source was CD4+ T cells from blood, collected at the approximately 15-month timepoint. CDR3 protein: CASSLEIQGDTQYF. As DNA, the CDR3 is TGTGCCAGCAGCTTAGAAATACAGGGAGATACGCAGTATTTT.